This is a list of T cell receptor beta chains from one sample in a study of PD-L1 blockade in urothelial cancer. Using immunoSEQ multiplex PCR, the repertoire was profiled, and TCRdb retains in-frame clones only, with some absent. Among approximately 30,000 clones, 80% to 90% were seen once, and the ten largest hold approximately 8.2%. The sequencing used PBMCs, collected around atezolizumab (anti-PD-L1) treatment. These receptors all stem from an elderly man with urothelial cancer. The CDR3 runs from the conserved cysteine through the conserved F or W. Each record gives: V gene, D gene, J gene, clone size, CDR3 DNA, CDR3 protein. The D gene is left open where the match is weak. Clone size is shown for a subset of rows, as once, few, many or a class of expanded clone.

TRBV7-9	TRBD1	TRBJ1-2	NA	TGTGCCAGCAGCTTAGCTGGGGGACAGGGTTACACCTTC	CASSLAGGQGYTF
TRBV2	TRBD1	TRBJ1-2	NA	TGTGCCAGCAGAGATAGGACAGGGTCGTATGGCTACACCTTC	CASRDRTGSYGYTF
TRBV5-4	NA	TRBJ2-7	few	TGTGCCAGCAGCTTGGGCCTTAGCGGTGCGGAGCAGTACTTC	CASSLGLSGAEQYF
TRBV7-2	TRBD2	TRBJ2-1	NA	TGTGCCAGCAGCCCTCGGACTAGCGGGATCTATGAGCAGTTCTTC	CASSPRTSGIYEQFF
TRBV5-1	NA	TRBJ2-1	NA	TGCGCCAGCAGCTTGTCCCCAGGGTACGGTGAGCAGTTCTTC	CASSLSPGYGEQFF
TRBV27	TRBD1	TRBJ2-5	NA	TGTGCCAGCAGCAGACAGGGTATACAGACCCAGTACTTC	CASSRQGIQTQYF
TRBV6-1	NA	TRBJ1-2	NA	TGTGCCAGCAGTGAAACAGGGTATGGCTACACCTTC	CASSETGYGYTF
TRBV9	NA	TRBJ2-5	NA	TGTGCCAGCAGCGTGGCACACAGGGGGGGGACCCAGTACTTC	CASSVAHRGGTQYF
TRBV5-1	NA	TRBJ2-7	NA	TGCGCCAGCAGCTTATTAGGCACGGGAGTAGATCGCGAGCAGTACTTC	CASSLLGTGVDREQYF
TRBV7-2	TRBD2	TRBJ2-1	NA	TGTGCCAGCAGCTTAGCCCGCGGGCTAGCGGGATCAAATGAGCAGTTCTTC	CASSLARGLAGSNEQFF
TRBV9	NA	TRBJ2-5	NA	TGTGCCAGCAGCGTAGAGGGGCGGGAGACCCAGTACTTC	CASSVEGRETQYF
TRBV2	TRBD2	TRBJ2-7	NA	TGTGCCACCGCGGGGGACGGGGAGCAGTACTTC	CATAGDGEQYF
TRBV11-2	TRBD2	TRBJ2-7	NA	TGTGCCAGCAGCTTAATTCCTAGCGGGAGGCTAAGCTCCTACGAGCAGTACTTC	CASSLIPSGRLSSYEQYF
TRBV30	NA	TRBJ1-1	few	TGTGCCTGGAGCGGGGGAAATGGTGAAGCTTTCTTT	CAWSGGNGEAFF
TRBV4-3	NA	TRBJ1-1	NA	TGCGCCAGCAGCCAAGGGTATCAGAGAGGGATTCTTATGAACACTGAAGCTTTCTTT	CASSQGYQRGILMNTEAFF
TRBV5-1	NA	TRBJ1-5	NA	TGCGCCAGCAGCTTGGGACAGAATCAGCCCCAGCATTTT	CASSLGQNQPQHF
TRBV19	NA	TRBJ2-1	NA	TGTGCCAGTAGTATCCGGCGGGACTACAATGAGCAGTTCTTC	CASSIRRDYNEQFF
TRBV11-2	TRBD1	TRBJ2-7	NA	TGTGCCAGCAGCTTAGGAGGACAGGCCCACGAGCAGTACTTC	CASSLGGQAHEQYF
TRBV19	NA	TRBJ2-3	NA	TGTGCCAGTAGTCCAGCAGCTAGTACCGGTACGCAGTATTTT	CASSPAASTGTQYF
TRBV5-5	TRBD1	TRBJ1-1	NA	TGTGCCAGCAGTTTTGACAGGGTGAACACTGAAGCTTTCTTT	CASSFDRVNTEAFF
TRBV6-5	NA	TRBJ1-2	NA	TGTGCCAGCAGCTTCGGGGGGGGCCAGAACTATGGCTACACCTTC	CASSFGGGQNYGYTF
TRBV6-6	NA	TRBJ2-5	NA	TGTGCCAGCAGTCCCGGACAGTTCCAAGAGACCCAGTACTTC	CASSPGQFQETQYF